This entry lists 19 T cell receptor beta chains sequenced from one sample in a study of CD8 T cells in Susac syndrome (dated by TCRdb to the late 2010s). Library generation was performed with the immunoSEQ multiplex PCR assay. RNA was extracted using the RNeasy kit, and about 0.5 to 1 ug of the RNA was reverse transcribed with random hexamers. The public reads were quality trimmed at Q25 with fastp and then assembled into clones with MiXCR by TCRdb, keeping productive beta chains. A single entry per CDR3 protein holds the most common genes and DNA from its merged rows. A total of some 77,000 distinct CDR3 sequences appear in this sample, just over 90% of them only once. The top ten clones comprise 0.15% of the sample. What was sequenced was CD4+ T cells from PBMCs. These receptors were collected from a human donor with Susac syndrome.

As for this clonotype: Mismatch with germline at one junction end may stem from a read error. This chain links TRBV6-1 with TRBJ2-3; no definite D call. The CDR3 has 12 residues. Germline V gives CDR1 MNHNS, CDR2 SASEGT. The CDR3 reads CASPEHTVTQYF. CDR3 DNA sequence: TGTGCCAGCCCTGAACACACAGTTACGCAGTATTTT.

The chain couples TRBV18 to TRBJ1-1; 9 bases are a match to TRBD1. The CDR3 is 13 amino acids. Germline V gene data show CDR1 as KGHSH and CDR2 as LQKENI. V shed 3 bases and J 7 bases; nucleotides not matched to a gene: 3. The chain's CDR3 is CASSPAGQGEAFF. In DNA form, the CDR3 reads TGTGCCAGCTCACCGGCGGGACAGGGTGAAGCTTTCTTT.

This chain links TRBV5-1 with TRBJ2-2; 7 bases map to TRBD1. Germline V gene data show CDR1 as SGHRS and CDR2 as YFSETQ. This CDR3 has 15 amino acids. Trimming cost V 2 bases and J 4 bases; bases outside gene matches: 5. The CDR3 region has the DNA TGCGCCAGCAGCTTTGGGACAGACCTCACCGGGGAGCTGTTTTTT. Translation: CASSFGTDLTGELFF.

This chain connects TRBV27 to TRBJ2-7, with 7 bases matching TRBD1. Germline V gene data show CDR1 as MNHEY and CDR2 as SMNVEV (reference sequence). This CDR3 spans 16 amino acids. J was trimmed by 3 bases and V by 6 bases; bases with no gene match: 14. The CDR3, as DNA: TGTGCCAGCAGGCTCCGGGACAGCCACAGCGGCTACGAGCAGTACTTC. This translates into CASRLRDSHSGYEQYF.

The CDR3 here is CASSPSRNRAFGELFF. DNA of the CDR3: TGCGCCAGCAGCCCATCCCGGAACAGGGCGTTCGGGGAGCTGTTTTTT. The chain joins TRBV4-3 to TRBJ2-2; tentatively, D is TRBD1 (6 bases). The germline gives CDR1 LGHNA, CDR2 YSLEER. The length of the CDR3 is 16 residues. V was shortened by 4 bases and J by 7 bases, with 19 bases between the two germline ends.

The chain carries TRBV20-1 and TRBJ1-4; D is unclear. This CDR3 spans 16 amino acids. The V gene's germline CDR1 is DFQATT and CDR2 SNEGSKA (reference sequence). Trimming removed 0 bases at V and 0 bases at J, with 11 bases between. The CDR3 coding sequence is TGCAGTGCTAGAGATATCCAGGCTGCAACTAATGAAAAACTGTTTTTT. Protein product: CSARDIQAATNEKLFF.

The V gene is TRBV20-1, the J gene TRBJ1-2; D unresolved. The CDR3 extends over 12 amino acids. The V and J ends lost 6 bases and 10 bases respectively, with 18 bases between them. The germline gives CDR1 DFQATT, CDR2 SNEGSKA (reference sequence). The CDR3 sequence is CSAQPYSGPYTF. In DNA form, the CDR3 reads TGCAGTGCCCAACCTTATTCCGGGCCCTACACCTTC.

V and J are TRBV18 and TRBJ2-4, with D maybe TRBD2 (5 bases). The CDR3 runs to 16 residues. Germline V gene lookup returns CDR1 KGHSH and CDR2 LQKENI. Trimming left V 1 base short and J 4 bases short, with 14 bases between. The CDR3 region has the DNA TGTGCCAGCTCACCACAGGGAGTAACGACTAAAAACATTCAGTACTTC. This codes for CASSPQGVTTKNIQYF.

The rearrangement joins TRBV6-5 to TRBJ1-2; D unresolved. V was shortened by 7 bases and J by 8 bases, with 17 bases between the two germline ends. This CDR3 comprises 13 residues. Germline V gives CDR1 MNHEY, CDR2 SVGAGI. Written as DNA, the CDR3 is TGTGCCAGCACCCAGGATCAAGCCGGGGGCTACACCTTC. Translating gives CASTQDQAGGYTF.

This chain connects TRBV5-1 to TRBJ1-3; the match to TRBD1 covers 7 bases. This CDR3 has 16 amino acids. The germline V gene has CDR1 SGHRS and CDR2 YFSETQ. Losses at the gene ends were 4 bases for V and 0 bases for J; bases not matched to a gene: 7. The CDR3 reads CASSPGQFVSGNTIYF. Here the CDR3 DNA reads TGCGCCAGCAGCCCGGGACAGTTCGTCTCTGGAAACACCATATATTTT.

The chain carries TRBV20-1 and TRBJ2-7; possible D gene TRBD2, 7 bases. The CDR3 runs 16 residues. The germline V gene has CDR1 DFQATT and CDR2 SNEGSKA (reference sequence). The V and J ends lost 5 bases and 4 bases respectively, with 24 bases between them. CDR3 sequence: CSASIPGRGQVYEQYF. CDR3 sequence (DNA): TGCAGTGCTTCAATTCCAGGGCGGGGGCAGGTATACGAGCAGTACTTC.

The genes are TRBV7-3 and TRBJ2-5; 8 positions agree with TRBD1. The CDR3 has 13 amino acids. Germline trimming cut 8 bases from V and 2 bases from J; bases unmatched to any gene: 4. In germline, CDR1 is SGHTA, CDR2 FQGTGA. CDR3 in amino acids: CASSGTGQETQYF. The CDR3 region has the DNA TGTGCCAGCTCCGGGACAGGACAAGAGACCCAGTACTTC.

This chain links TRBV28 with TRBJ2-1; 8 bases are shared with TRBD1. The CDR3 extends over 12 amino acids. The junction had 6 bases not matched to a gene; V was cut back by 4 bases and J by 13 bases. Germline assignment: CDR1 MDHEN and CDR2 SYDVKM. CDR3 in DNA: TGTGCCAGCAGTTCAACCGGGACAGGACAGTTCTTC. It yields the protein CASSSTGTGQFF.

The chain carries TRBV20-1 and TRBJ2-2; D unclear. Trimming left V 7 bases short and J 2 bases short, with 11 bases between. The CDR3 totals 13 residues. The germline CDR1 and CDR2 sequences are DFQATT and SNEGSKA (reference sequence). In DNA, the CDR3 is TGCAGTGGGTCGCCAACTAACACCGGGGAGCTGTTTTTT. It codes for CSGSPTNTGELFF.

The V and J genes are TRBV5-1 and TRBJ2-3, with 13 bases aligning to TRBD2. The germline V gene has CDR1 SGHRS and CDR2 YFSETQ. The junction had 4 bases not matched to a gene; V was cut back by 4 bases and J by 2 bases. This CDR3 is 16 amino acids long. The CDR3 DNA sequence: TGCGCCAGCAGCAAAGGGACTAGCGGGGACACAGATACGCAGTATTTT. This translates into CASSKGTSGDTDTQYF.

The chain employs TRBV7-2 and TRBJ1-2; 7 bases align to TRBD1. V trimming: 1 base; J trimming: 5 bases; junction bases outside the gene matches: 7. Germline loops: CDR1 SGHTA, CDR2 FQGNSA. The CDR3 length is 15 residues. CDR3 sequence reads: CASSLGGQVPYGYTF. DNA of the CDR3: TGTGCCAGCAGCTTAGGAGGACAGGTTCCATATGGCTACACCTTC.

V usage is TRBV5-1 and J usage is TRBJ1-6; 9 nucleotides match TRBD1. CDR3 length: 18 residues. Germline CDR1 is SGHRS and CDR2 is YFSETQ. The junction had 12 bases not matched to a gene; V was cut back by 4 bases and J by 4 bases. CDR3 sequence: CASSPPGQGDPYNSPLHF. The CDR3, as DNA: TGCGCCAGCAGCCCACCGGGACAGGGTGACCCGTATAATTCACCCCTCCACTTT.

The chain is built from TRBV14 and TRBJ1-6; the match to TRBD1 covers 9 bases. Losses at the gene ends were 1 base for V and 9 bases for J; bases not matched to a gene: 7. The CDR3 spans 16 residues. From germline, CDR1 is SGHDN and CDR2 FVKESK. The CDR3 region is CASSQVGTGRASPLHF. In DNA, the CDR3 is TGTGCCAGCAGCCAAGTTGGGACAGGGAGAGCTTCACCCCTCCACTTT.

J is TRBJ1-2 and V is TRBV25-1; 7 bases fit TRBD1. The CDR3 covers 14 residues. CDR1 and CDR2 from the germline V gene are MGHDK and SYGVNS. Trimming cost V 4 bases and J 3 bases; bases outside gene matches: 5. The CDR3 region has the DNA TGTGCCAGCAGTGGCCGGGACAGCTACTATGGCTACACCTTC. Amino acids: CASSGRDSYYGYTF.